The source of this T cell receptor beta chain is a study of CD8+CD57+ T cells in acquired aplastic anemia. By flow cytometry, patients selected for sequencing had shown an expansion of CD8+CD57+ cells. This clonotype appeared many times. This CDR3 region has 15 residues. V shed 3 bases, J shed 4 bases, and the junction held 7 bases outside the gene matches. The germline gives CDR1 SGDLS, CDR2 YYNGEE. Genomic DNA served as template for TCR beta VDJ and CDR3 profiling. TCRdb reanalysed the reads using MiXCR and keeps one entry per CDR3 protein. The sample carries 160,000 or so distinct CDR3 sequences, over 40% recorded once.

Specimen: sorted CD4+, CD8+, or CD8+CD57+ T cells (not recorded which) from PBMCs. The chain employs TRBV9 and TRBJ1-3; TRBD1 matches at 7 bases. This TCR derives from a human donor with aplastic anemia. The DNA for the CDR3 is TGTGCCAGCAGCGCCGAGGGGGCGCTAGGAAACACCATATATTTT. Translating it yields CASSAEGALGNTIYF.